This TCR beta chain originates from a study of blood T cells in healthy people across ages. PCR was performed a second time for roughly 7 to 11 cycles using a sample-barcoded 5' primer and a J-beta primer mix. Through a template-switch adaptor with 12 random nucleotides, each cDNA molecule received a tag. TCRdb recomputed calls from the 5' RACE reads with MiXCR, one row per CDR3 protein. The sample has 920,000 or so distinct CDR3 sequences; 35% to 50% are singletons. Caucasian individuals from Russia who were healthy and aged about 6 to 90 acted as donors. CDR3 length: 16 residues. Germline V gives CDR1 LNHDA, CDR2 SQIVND (reference sequence). V shed 4 bases and J shed 0 bases, with 13 bases lying between them.

The sequencing sample was made of blood. The gene calls are TRBV19 and TRBJ2-4, with a possible D match to TRBD1 (6 bases). The TCR sequence derives from a woman aged 55-70 years in good health. DNA of the CDR3: TGTGCCAGTAGTAGATCGGGACAATTAGCCAAAAACATTCAGTACTTC. The encoded protein is CASSRSGQLAKNIQYF.